The T cell receptor (beta chain) described here comes from a study of CXCR3-negative and CXCR3-positive naive CD8 T cells (dated by TCRdb to 2018 to 2020). In the study overall: About 135 million TRB reads were obtained in total, roughly 1.5 +/- 0.3 million reads per library. Naive subsets from about 5 donors and memory cells from 3 donors were included in the TRBV-TRBJ cluster analysis. Data from about 10 donors, pooled across two independent experiments, went into the diversity and physicochemical repertoire analyses. The investigation overall reported the following: CXCR3 expression partially decreased after cryopreservation, so most assays used freshly isolated PBMCs. TRBV-TRBJ usage was similar between naive CXCR3-negative and CXCR3-positive cells from the same donor, while memory cells showed distinct patterns. Because surface CD5, which is linked to self-reactivity in mice, was comparable between the naive subsets, TCR interaction strength was also inferred from the physicochemical properties of TRB CDR3s. Compared with CXCR3-negative naive cells, CXCR3-positive naive cells had TRB CDR3s with higher hydrophobicity (lower Kidera factor 4), lower energy, and higher strength and volume indices. Both naive subsets had comparably high repertoire diversity, while memory CD8+ T cells had much lower repertoire diversity.

The CDR3 runs 15 residues from the cysteine to the phenylalanine. Only the protein sequence is given. As regards this clonotype: The target of this receptor is not known.

Each CD8+ T cell subset was flow-sorted in triplicate, with over 250,000 cells per subset placed directly into RLT lysis buffer. To exclude memory contaminants, naive CD8+ T cells were stringently defined as CD45RO-CCR7+CD27+CD95-. Standard density gradient centrifugation was used to isolate peripheral blood mononuclear cells from buffy coats. Naive CXCR3-negative and CXCR3-positive CD8+ T cells were flow-sorted on a FACSAria III. Total RNA was extracted from sorted cells using an RNeasy Mini Kit. Instrument on record: NextSeq 550. The Human TCR Profiling Kit (MiLaboratory) was used to prepare UMI-labeled 5' RACE TRB cDNA libraries. cDNA synthesis used the entire amount of extracted RNA, and PCR amplification then used the entire amount of cDNA produced. The libraries were made side by side, with each library going through the same number of PCR cycles. Per the original workflow: With a minimum of two reads required per UMI, MIGEC and MiXCR pulled out about 50,000 +/- 10,000 unique UMI-labeled TRB cDNA molecules from each library. On average, approximately 40,000 +/- 10,000 functional in-frame TRB CDR3 nucleotide clonotypes lacking stop codons were found per library. After downsampling to 5000 UMI-labeled TRB molecules per sample, diversity metrics such as normalized Shannon-Wiener and Chao1 were calculated in VDJtools. For the central five CDR3 residues, VDJtools calculated physicochemical properties weighted by clonotype size, namely interaction energy, strength, volume and Kidera factor 4. TCRdb reprocessed the reads and assigns one entry to each CDR3 protein sequence, leaving out DNA. It is TCRdb's table, rather than the study itself, that gives the V and J calls and clone size. The sample table on file contains about 62,000 distinct CDR3 sequences. The top ten clones comprise about 4.5% of the sample.

Sequencing used naive CXCR3- CD8+ T cells from blood. The label giving this sample's cell subset or site can be read as: CD45RO-CCR7+CD27+CD95- naive CD8+ T cells lacking CXCR3 (TNR3-). Recombination connected TRBV12-3 or TRBV12-4 to TRBJ2-3; TCRdb's D call of TRBD1 is untestable without DNA. The clonotype originates from a human donor in good health. Some clones in this sample may be carry-over from other donors' samples. The CDR3 protein sequence reads: CASRAPAPHTDTQYF.